The rows below give T cell receptor beta chains drawn from one sample of a study of control samples from healthy donors and cancer patients. The table came from immunoSEQ multiplex PCR; TCRdb's copy has only in-frame clones and leaves some out. There are some 200,000 clones in the sample; 91% occur only once, and 1.5% lies in the top ten. Sequencing was carried out using blood. Source of these receptors: a woman between 25 and 40 years old in good health. Both conserved end residues are part of each CDR3. The D gene is left open where the match is weak. For some rows the clone size is stated as once, few or many, or as a class when expanded; others skip it.

clone size	D gene	V gene	J gene	CDR3 DNA	CDR3 protein
-	-	TRBV6-5	TRBJ1-2	TGTGCCAGCAGTTACTCGCCAGGTTTCGACTATGGCTACACCTTC	CASSYSPGFDYGYTF
-	-	TRBV6-5	TRBJ1-4	TGTGCCAGCAGTCTTGGGAGCGACGAAAAACTGTTTTTT	CASSLGSDEKLFF
-	-	TRBV15	TRBJ2-7	TGTGCCACCAGCAGAGAAGGGGGGTCCTACGAGCAGTACTTC	CATSREGGSYEQYF
-	TRBD2	TRBV5-6	TRBJ2-7	TGTGCCAGCAGCTTGGGACTAGCGGTCGACGAGCAGTACTTC	CASSLGLAVDEQYF
-	TRBD2	TRBV4-3	TRBJ2-3	TGCGCCAGCAGCCAAGTGGCGGGAGTTCGCACAGATACGCAGTATTTT	CASSQVAGVRTDTQYF
-	TRBD1	TRBV6-5	TRBJ1-2	TGTGCCAGCAGTTTGGGACAGGCCTCCTCTAACTATGGCTACACCTTC	CASSLGQASSNYGYTF
-	-	TRBV18	TRBJ1-6	TGTGCCAGCTCGGGCGATATGAGTGGTTCACCCCTCCACTTT	CASSGDMSGSPLHF
-	-	TRBV5-1	TRBJ2-1	TGCGCCAGCAGTCCCATAGGTTCTGAGCAGTTCTTC	CASSPIGSEQFF
-	TRBD2	TRBV6-6	TRBJ2-3	TGTGCCAGCAGTTACCCGACTAGCGGGAGGACAGATACGCAGTATTTT	CASSYPTSGRTDTQYF
-	TRBD2	TRBV13	TRBJ2-3	TGTGCCAGCAGCACCCGGACTAGCAGTGATACGCAGTATTTT	CASSTRTSSDTQYF
-	-	TRBV2	TRBJ1-5	TGTGCCAGCACCGGACATGATAGCAATCAGCCCCAGCATTTT	CASTGHDSNQPQHF
once	-	TRBV15	TRBJ1-5	TGTGCCACCAGCAGGGGCCGCAATCAGCCCCAGCATTTT	CATSRGRNQPQHF
-	-	TRBV2	TRBJ1-1	TGTGCCAGCAGTGAGGACACTGAAGCTTTCTTT	CASSEDTEAFF
-	TRBD2	TRBV7-2	TRBJ2-7	TGTGCCAGCAGCTTAAGTCTAGCGGGTTCCTACGAGCAGTACTTC	CASSLSLAGSYEQYF
-	-	TRBV5-6	TRBJ1-6	TGTGCCAGCAGCTTGGCACTTACCTATAATTCACCCCTCCACTTT	CASSLALTYNSPLHF
-	-	TRBV6-1	TRBJ2-2	TGTGCCAGCAGTGAAGTGGTAGCGGATACCGGGGAGCTGTTTTTT	CASSEVVADTGELFF
-	-	TRBV7-3	TRBJ1-2	TGTGCCAGCAGCTTAACAGGAGCCACTAACTATGGCTACACCTTC	CASSLTGATNYGYTF
-	-	TRBV10-1	TRBJ1-5	TGCGCCAGCAGTGAAGGGAGCAATCAGCCCCAGCATTTT	CASSEGSNQPQHF
once	TRBD1	TRBV6-5	TRBJ1-4	TGTGCCAGCAGTTACCCGGAACAGGGGAAACTGTTTTTT	CASSYPEQGKLFF
-	TRBD1	TRBV7-6	TRBJ1-2	TGTGCCAGCAGCTTAGGGCCTACAGGGGGGCTTAATGGCTACACCTTC	CASSLGPTGGLNGYTF
once	TRBD1	TRBV6-2/TRBV6-3	TRBJ2-1	TGTGCCAGCAGTAGACAGGGGTTGGATGAGCAGTTCTTC	CASSRQGLDEQFF
-	-	TRBV5-6	TRBJ1-3	TGTGCCAGCAGCTTTCGCCAGGGCTCTGGAAACACCATATATTTT	CASSFRQGSGNTIYF
-	-	TRBV12-3/TRBV12-4	TRBJ2-7	TGTGCCAGCAGTTTTGGTCCCTACGAGCAGTACTTC	CASSFGPYEQYF
-	-	TRBV5-6	TRBJ2-6	TGTGCCAGCAGCTTCGGGGGGCTGAGCTCTGGGGCCAACGTCCTGACTTTC	CASSFGGLSSGANVLTF
-	-	TRBV4-1	TRBJ1-5	TGCGCCAGCAGCCAAGGGTGGTGGGGGGGTCAGCCCCAGCATTTT	CASSQGWWGGQPQHF
-	-	TRBV6-5	TRBJ1-5	TGTGCCAGCAGTCTCAGGGGCAATCAGCCCCAGCATTTT	CASSLRGNQPQHF
-	-	TRBV4-2	TRBJ2-3	TGTGCCAGCAGACGGGACGGAGGCGATACGCAGTATTTT	CASRRDGGDTQYF
once	TRBD2	TRBV7-2	TRBJ2-2	TGTGCCAGCAGCCGCGCTAGCGGGGGGCACACCGGGGAGCTGTTTTTT	CASSRASGGHTGELFF
-	TRBD1	TRBV12-3/TRBV12-4	TRBJ1-2	TGTGCCAGCAGCCGGACAGGGTACTATGGCTACACCTTC	CASSRTGYYGYTF
-	TRBD1	TRBV29-1	TRBJ2-7	TGCAGCGTTGAAGATAGGGGGACAGGGGGTGTCGAGCAGTACTTC	CSVEDRGTGGVEQYF
once	-	TRBV5-1	TRBJ2-2	TGCGCCAGCAGCTACTACCTGACAGGCCTCTCGAACACCGGGGAGCTGTTTTTT	CASSYYLTGLSNTGELFF
-	TRBD1	TRBV5-4	TRBJ1-2	TGTGCCAGCAGCTTGGCGGGACAGTCCTATGGCTACACCTTC	CASSLAGQSYGYTF
once	-	TRBV11-3	TRBJ2-1	TGTGCCAGCAGCTTGGAGGGCCACAATGAGCAGTTCTTC	CASSLEGHNEQFF
-	TRBD2	TRBV3-1/TRBV3-2	TRBJ2-4	TGTGCCAGCAGCCAAGTCCTGGGACTAGCGGGGGGGCCCAAAAACATTCAGTACTTC	CASSQVLGLAGGPKNIQYF
-	-	TRBV7-9	TRBJ1-2	TGTGCCAGCAGCTTACCAGGGTCTGGCTACACCTTC	CASSLPGSGYTF
once	-	TRBV27	TRBJ2-3	TGTGCCAGCAGTTTAGGGAGAGGAGATACGCAGTATTTT	CASSLGRGDTQYF